The 27 T cell receptor beta chains presented below share a single source sample, sequenced in a study of cytomegalovirus exposure and HLA in healthy donors. The PCR had 60 Vbeta and 13 Jbeta primers. Libraries were prepared by immunoSEQ multiplex PCR; TCRdb keeps only in-frame clonotypes and omits some of them. This sample has some 98,000 clones, with about 81% found just once. Sequencing was performed on PBMCs. All receptors derive from a man aged 40-49 years in good health and CMV-seronegative.

This sequence joins TRBV7-9 and TRBJ2-6; TRBD1 is a possible D gene (5 bases). With 5 bases removed from V and 0 bases from J, the gap between germline ends came to 14 bases. This CDR3 comprises 17 residues. Germline V gene sequence: CDR1 SEHNR, CDR2 FQNEAQ (reference sequence). DNA for the CDR3: TGTGCCAGCAGCCACAGGTTTTCCAGCTCTGGGGCCAACGTCCTGACTTTC. It is translated as CASSHRFSSSGANVLTF.

This clone appeared once. The rearrangement joins TRBV19 to TRBJ1-6; TRBD1 matches 8 bases. With V trimmed by 6 bases and J by 5 bases, 3 bases remained unmatched. Germline CDR1 is LNHDA and CDR2 is SQIVND (reference sequence). CDR3 length equals 14 residues. The CDR3 DNA is TGTGCCAGTAGGAAGGGACAGGATAATTCACCCCTCCACTTT. It specifies CASRKGQDNSPLHF.

This rearrangement joins TRBV5-1 to TRBJ1-2; D is perhaps TRBD1 (5 bases). This CDR3 has 13 amino acids. V lost 4 bases, J lost 5 bases, and 12 bases lay in between. The germline gives CDR1 SGHRS, CDR2 YFSETQ. The CDR3 region is CASSPRDWYGYTF. CDR3 in DNA: TGCGCCAGCAGCCCGCGGGACTGGTATGGCTACACCTTC.

The V gene is TRBV5-1, the J gene TRBJ1-2; 8 positions match TRBD1. The V gene end was trimmed by 1 base and the J gene end by 3 bases; junction bases not matched to a gene: 2. Germline V gene data show CDR1 as SGHRS and CDR2 as YFSETQ. The CDR3 has 14 amino acids. CDR3 region: CASSLRQGHYGYTF. The DNA for the CDR3 is TGCGCCAGCAGCTTGAGACAGGGGCACTATGGCTACACCTTC.

This chain joins TRBV7-9 and TRBJ1-6, with TRBD1 as a possible D gene (6 bases). The germline V gene has CDR1 SEHNR and CDR2 FQNEAQ (reference sequence). V was clipped by 0 bases and J by 7 bases, with 13 bases between them. This CDR3 region has 16 residues. CDR3 amino acids: CASSLALTGPNSPLHF. CDR3 nucleotides: TGTGCCAGCAGCTTAGCACTCACAGGGCCAAATTCACCCCTCCACTTT.

This clone showed up just a few times. V is TRBV19 and J is TRBJ1-5, with D perhaps matching TRBD1 (5 bases). Germline V lookup: CDR1 LNHDA, CDR2 SQIVND (reference sequence). The CDR3 length is 15 residues. The V end was cut by 6 bases, the J end by 3 bases, with 15 bases between. DNA for the CDR3: TGTGCCAGTAGAGGTCAGGGATCGAACAATCAGCCCCAGCATTTT. It specifies CASRGQGSNNQPQHF.

This chain joins TRBV7-9 and TRBJ2-2; D is perhaps TRBD2 (6 bases). Germline V lookup: CDR1 SEHNR, CDR2 FQNEAQ (reference sequence). The V and J ends lost 7 bases and 4 bases respectively, with 19 bases between them. The CDR3 is made up of 16 amino acids. The CDR3 sequence is CASNTVGSGGTGELFF. DNA for the CDR3: TGTGCCAGCAACACAGTGGGTAGCGGAGGCACCGGGGAGCTGTTTTTT. The full variable domain, in which reference TRBV7-9 and TRBJ2-2 provide the parts outside the CDR3, is DTGVSQNPRHKITKRGQNVTFRCDPISEHNRLYWYRQTLGQGPEFLTYFQNEAQLEKSRLLSDRFSAERPKGSFSTLEIQRTEQGDSAMYLCASNTVGSGGTGELFFGEGSRLTVL.

The chain has TRBV5-4 and TRBJ2-5; 8 nucleotides match TRBD1. The length of the CDR3 is 14 residues. Looked up from germline, CDR1 is SGHNT and CDR2 is YYREEE (reference sequence). V was clipped by 5 bases and J by 4 bases; unmatched bases: 7. The CDR3 DNA reads TGTGCCAGCAGGGCGGGACAGGTAGGAGAGACCCAGTACTTC. It codes for CASRAGQVGETQYF.

The rearrangement uses TRBV28 and TRBJ1-1; 7 bases line up with TRBD1. This CDR3 is 15 amino acids long. With V trimmed by 7 bases and J by 1 base, 9 bases remained unmatched. Germline-derived CDR1 and CDR2 are MDHEN and SYDVKM. The CDR3 loop is CASTLTGAGNTEAFF. CDR3 sequence (DNA): TGTGCCAGCACTCTAACAGGGGCCGGGAACACTGAAGCTTTCTTT.

The chain links TRBV18 to TRBJ2-7; D possibly corresponds to TRBD1 (6 bases). Between the trimmed V and J ends, which lost 2 bases and 3 bases, there was a span of 8 bases. Germline V gene data show CDR1 as KGHSH and CDR2 as LQKENI. The CDR3 contains 13 residues. The CDR3, as DNA: TGTGCCAGCTCACCAGGGGGCGTCTACGAGCAGTACTTC. Translating gives CASSPGGVYEQYF. Full variable domain (outside the CDR3, taken from reference TRBV18 and TRBJ2-7): NAGVMQNPRHLVRRRGQEARLRCSPMKGHSHVYWYRQLPEEGLKFMVYLQKENIIDESGMPKERFSAEFPKEGPSILRIQQVVRGDSAAYFCASSPGGVYEQYFGPGTRLTVT.

The rearrangement links TRBV5-1 to TRBJ2-5; D remains unclear. Trimming took off 0 bases at V and 5 bases at J, with 5 bases between the two ends. The CDR3 loop spans 12 amino acids. Germline V CDR1 and CDR2: SGHRS, YFSETQ. This chain's CDR3 is CASSLALETQYF. Written as DNA, the CDR3 is TGCGCCAGCAGCTTGGCCCTTGAGACCCAGTACTTC.

This clone was recorded a few times. The chain employs TRBV6-6 and TRBJ1-6, with D tentatively TRBD1 (6 bases). V was cut by 6 bases and J by 6 bases, with 15 bases left in between. CDR3 length: 15 amino acids. Germline CDR1 MNHNY, CDR2 SVGAGI (reference sequence). The CDR3 DNA reads as TGTGCCAGCAGCATCGGGACATTATTTAATTCACCCCTCCACTTT. This codes for CASSIGTLFNSPLHF.

The rearrangement links TRBV6-1 to TRBJ2-1, with a weak D call TRBD1 (5 bases). The CDR3 is made up of 15 amino acids. The V end lost 3 bases, the J end lost 3 bases, and 12 bases lay between the germline ends. Germline V gene data show CDR1 as MNHNS and CDR2 as SASEGT. This CDR3 reads CASSDATASYNEQFF. The CDR3, as DNA: TGTGCCAGCAGTGACGCGACAGCGAGCTACAATGAGCAGTTCTTC.

The CDR3 loop reads CASSLDLQDRGSGYTF. Written as DNA, the CDR3 is TGTGCCAGCAGCTTAGATCTCCAGGACAGGGGGAGCGGCTACACCTTC. The chain links TRBV11-2 to TRBJ1-2; 10 bases line up with TRBD1. The CDR3 loop spans 16 amino acids. Looked up from germline, CDR1 is SGHAT and CDR2 is FQNNGV. V lost 0 bases, J lost 8 bases, and 9 bases stayed unmatched.

The chain combines TRBV5-4 with TRBJ1-1; TRBD1 matches 9 bases. This CDR3 spans 15 amino acids. V shed 5 bases and J 3 bases; nucleotides not matched to a gene: 8. The V gene's germline CDR1 is SGHNT and CDR2 YYREEE (reference sequence). The CDR3 DNA follows: TGTGCCAGCAGAAAAGAACAGGGGGCTGACACTGAAGCTTTCTTT. Residues: CASRKEQGADTEAFF.

The chain uses TRBV19 and TRBJ2-1, with unresolved D. The germline V and J ends were trimmed by 3 bases and 0 bases, with 9 bases remaining between them. Germline CDR1 LNHDA, CDR2 SQIVND (reference sequence). CDR3 length: 15 residues. In DNA, the CDR3 is TGTGCCAGTAGTATTTTGTGGAGCTCCTACAATGAGCAGTTCTTC. It translates to CASSILWSSYNEQFF.

V and J are TRBV7-2 and TRBJ2-1, with unresolved D. Trimming took off 4 bases at V and 0 bases at J, with 10 bases between the two ends. The CDR3 extends over 15 amino acids. Germline V gene sequence: CDR1 SGHTA, CDR2 FQGNSA. CDR3 sequence reads: CASSSVHGSYNEQFF. The CDR3 coding sequence is TGTGCCAGCAGCTCCGTGCACGGCTCCTACAATGAGCAGTTCTTC.

The chain links TRBV20-1 to TRBJ1-1; no clear D gene. The CDR3 is made up of 10 amino acids. Trimming cost V 6 bases and J 5 bases, with 7 bases left between them. In germline, CDR1 is DFQATT, CDR2 SNEGSKA (reference sequence). CDR3: CSARRTEAFF. CDR3 nucleotide sequence: TGCAGTGCGAGGAGAACTGAAGCTTTCTTT.

The J gene is TRBJ2-7, the V gene TRBV4-3; 10 bases fit TRBD1. The V gene end was trimmed by 2 bases and the J gene end by 3 bases; junction bases not matched to a gene: 4. Germline V gene lookup returns CDR1 LGHNA and CDR2 YSLEER. The CDR3 totals 15 residues. The CDR3 DNA reads TGCGCCAGCAGCCAAACGGGACAGGGGATCTACGAGCAGTACTTC. Residues: CASSQTGQGIYEQYF.

This clone was seen a single time. J is TRBJ1-1 and V is TRBV11-3; D may be TRBD1 (5 bases). V lost 0 bases, J lost 3 bases, and 5 bases lay in between. The germline gives CDR1 SGHNT, CDR2 YENEEA. This CDR3 contains 13 residues. CDR3: CASSLEGDTEAFF. DNA for the CDR3: TGTGCCAGCAGCTTAGAAGGGGACACTGAAGCTTTCTTT.

The V call is TRBV19, the J call TRBJ1-5; the match to TRBD1 covers 8 bases. Germline CDR1 reads LNHDA; CDR2 reads SQIVND (reference sequence). The ends lost 5 bases at V and 5 bases at J; junction bases unmatched: 5. This CDR3 has 14 amino acids. The CDR3 loop reads CASSSRQGYQPQHF. The CDR3 coding sequence is TGTGCCAGTAGTTCAAGACAGGGGTATCAGCCCCAGCATTTT.

This clone has just a few counts. The J gene is TRBJ1-1, the V gene TRBV27, with D possibly matching TRBD1 (5 bases). Germline CDR1 and CDR2: MNHEY and SMNVEV (reference sequence). Trimming cost V 3 bases and J 3 bases, with 11 bases left between them. CDR3 length: 14 residues. This CDR3 reads CASSLLVGDTEAFF. The CDR3 DNA reads TGTGCCAGCAGTTTGTTAGTAGGGGACACTGAAGCTTTCTTT.

The rearrangement uses TRBV9 and TRBJ2-3; TRBD2 matches 7 bases. V shed 0 bases and J 3 bases; nucleotides not matched to a gene: 4. Looked up from germline, CDR1 is SGDLS and CDR2 is YYNGEE. This CDR3 comprises 15 residues. Here the CDR3 reads CASSVGASGTDTQYF. In DNA form, the CDR3 reads TGTGCCAGCAGCGTAGGTGCTAGCGGAACAGATACGCAGTATTTT.

The chain links TRBV11-3 to TRBJ2-5; maybe TRBD1 (5 bases). The CDR3 runs 15 residues. V dropped 0 bases and J dropped 3 bases, with 11 bases sitting between them. Per the germline V gene, CDR1 is SGHNT and CDR2 is YENEEA. CDR3 DNA sequence: TGTGCCAGCAGCTTAGAACAGGCAATCAAAGAGACCCAGTACTTC. Protein: CASSLEQAIKETQYF.

The V gene is TRBV7-2, the J gene TRBJ2-1; 7 nucleotides line up with TRBD1. V lost 5 bases to trimming and J lost 7 bases; unmatched junction nucleotides: 11. There are 15 residues in the CDR3. CDR1 is SGHTA, CDR2 FQGNSA, per germline. The CDR3 loop reads CASSHIRGKINEQFF. CDR3 nucleotides: TGTGCCAGCAGCCATATCAGGGGGAAAATTAATGAGCAGTTCTTC.

The chain is built from TRBV7-2 and TRBJ2-1; the match to TRBD1 covers 8 bases. CDR1 is SGHTA, CDR2 FQGNSA, per germline. The length of the CDR3 is 15 residues. V gave up 1 base and J gave up 7 bases; unmatched junction bases: 6. The CDR3 protein is CASSLDRGWPNEQFF. In nucleotides, the CDR3 is TGTGCCAGCAGCTTAGACAGGGGGTGGCCGAATGAGCAGTTCTTC.

The chain links TRBV5-8 to TRBJ2-7; 10 bases are a match to TRBD1. The V segment lost 4 bases and the J segment 5 bases; nucleotides outside the gene matches: 9. The germline gives CDR1 SGHTS, CDR2 YDEGEE. This CDR3 spans 15 amino acids. The CDR3 protein is CASSMRQGARNEQYF. CDR3 nucleotide sequence: TGTGCCAGCAGCATGAGACAGGGGGCAAGAAACGAGCAGTACTTC.